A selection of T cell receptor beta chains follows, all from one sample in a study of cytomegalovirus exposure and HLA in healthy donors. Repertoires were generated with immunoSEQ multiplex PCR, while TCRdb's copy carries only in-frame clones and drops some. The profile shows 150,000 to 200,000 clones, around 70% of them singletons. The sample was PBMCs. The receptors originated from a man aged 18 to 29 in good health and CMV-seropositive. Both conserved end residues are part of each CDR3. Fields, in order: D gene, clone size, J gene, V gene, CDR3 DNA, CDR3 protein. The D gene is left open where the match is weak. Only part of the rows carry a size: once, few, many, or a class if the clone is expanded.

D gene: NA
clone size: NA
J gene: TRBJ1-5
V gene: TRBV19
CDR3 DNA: TGTGCCAGTAGTATGGCCCAGGGGCCGGGTCAGCCCCAGCATTTT
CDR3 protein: CASSMAQGPGQPQHF

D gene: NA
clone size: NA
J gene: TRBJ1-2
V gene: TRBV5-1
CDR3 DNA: TGCGCCAGCAGTTGGGAGGGGCCCAGCGGAGCTAACTATGGCTACACCTTC
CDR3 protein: CASSWEGPSGANYGYTF

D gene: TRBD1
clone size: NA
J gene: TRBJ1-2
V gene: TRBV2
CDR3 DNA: TGTGCCAGCAGCGGGAGTAATAATCCGGGACAGGGGGCGCGTGGCTACACCTTC
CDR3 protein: CASSGSNNPGQGARGYTF

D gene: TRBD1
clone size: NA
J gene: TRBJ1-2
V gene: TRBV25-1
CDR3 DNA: TGTGCCAGCAGTGAATCAGACACAGGGGCCGGCTATGGCTACACCTTC
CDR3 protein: CASSESDTGAGYGYTF

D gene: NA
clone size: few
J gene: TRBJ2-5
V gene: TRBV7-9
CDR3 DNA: TGTGCCAGCAGCTTAGGGGGCTCCCGCGGGACCCAGTACTTC
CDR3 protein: CASSLGGSRGTQYF

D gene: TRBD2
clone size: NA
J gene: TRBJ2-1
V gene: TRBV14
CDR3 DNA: TGTGCCAGCAGCCACCAGACAGGGGCACTAGCGGGAGGGCCAATCACCCGGTTCTTC
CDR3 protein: CASSHQTGALAGGPITRFF

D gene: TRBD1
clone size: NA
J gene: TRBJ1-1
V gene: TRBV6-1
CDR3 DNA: TGTGCCAGCAGCCGGGACAGGCAGAACACTGAAGCTTTCTTT
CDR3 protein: CASSRDRQNTEAFF

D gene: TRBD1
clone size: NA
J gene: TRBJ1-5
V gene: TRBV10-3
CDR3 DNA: TGTGCCACCCGGACAGGGCACAATCAGCCCCAGCATTTT
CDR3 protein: CATRTGHNQPQHF

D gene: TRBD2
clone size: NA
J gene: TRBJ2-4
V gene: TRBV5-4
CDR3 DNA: TGTGCCAGCAGCTTGGTCGCCGGGGGGGCTTCGGTAGACATTCAGTACTTC
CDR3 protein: CASSLVAGGASVDIQYF

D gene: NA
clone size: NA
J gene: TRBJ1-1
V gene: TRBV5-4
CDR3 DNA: TGTGCCAGCAGCTTGGGCCAGGGTTTATCGAACACTGAAGCTTTCTTT
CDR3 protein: CASSLGQGLSNTEAFF

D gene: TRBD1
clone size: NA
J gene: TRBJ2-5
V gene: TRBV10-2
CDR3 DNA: TGCGCCAGCTCTGGGGACAGGGCCAAAGAGACCCAGTACTTC
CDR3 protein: CASSGDRAKETQYF

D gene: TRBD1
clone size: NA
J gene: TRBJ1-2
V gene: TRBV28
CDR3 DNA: TGTGCCAGCAGTTCGGGACAGGGGGCGCCACTCGGCGGCTACACCTTC
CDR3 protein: CASSSGQGAPLGGYTF

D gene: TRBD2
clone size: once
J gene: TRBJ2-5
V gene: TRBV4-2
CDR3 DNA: TGTGCCAGCAGTCCGACTAGCGGGACTCAAGAGACCCAGTACTTC
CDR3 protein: CASSPTSGTQETQYF

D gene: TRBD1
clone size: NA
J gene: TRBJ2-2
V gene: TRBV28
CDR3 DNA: TGTGCCAGCAGTTTAAATTCGGGACAGGGGGCCGGGGAGCTGTTTTTT
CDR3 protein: CASSLNSGQGAGELFF

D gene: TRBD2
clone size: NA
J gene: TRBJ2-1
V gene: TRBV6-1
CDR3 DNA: TGTGCCAGCAGTGACGCGGCTAGCGGGAGGCTGAATGAGCAGTTCTTC
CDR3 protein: CASSDAASGRLNEQFF

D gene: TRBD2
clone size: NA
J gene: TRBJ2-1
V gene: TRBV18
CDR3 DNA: TGTGCCAGCTCACCAACGCCTAGCGGGGATAATGAGCAGTTCTTC
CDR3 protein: CASSPTPSGDNEQFF

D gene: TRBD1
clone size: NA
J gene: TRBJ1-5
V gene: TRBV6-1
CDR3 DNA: TGTGCCAGCGCTGGGACAGGCAATCAGCCCCAGCATTTT
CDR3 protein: CASAGTGNQPQHF

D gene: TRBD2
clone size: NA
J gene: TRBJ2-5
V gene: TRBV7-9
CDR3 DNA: TGTGCCAGCAGGGATTCTAGCGGGAGAGAGACCCAGTACTTC
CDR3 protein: CASRDSSGRETQYF

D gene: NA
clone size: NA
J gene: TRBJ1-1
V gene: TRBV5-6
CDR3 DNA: TGTGCCAGCAGCCCCCAGGCTCTAAGTAATCGGGCTTTCTTT
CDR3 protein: CASSPQALSNRAFF

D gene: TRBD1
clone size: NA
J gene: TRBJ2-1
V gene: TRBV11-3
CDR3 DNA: TGTGCCAGCAGCGTCGACAGGGGGGGGTACAATGAGCAGTTCTTC
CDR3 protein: CASSVDRGGYNEQFF

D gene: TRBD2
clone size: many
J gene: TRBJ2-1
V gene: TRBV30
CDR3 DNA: TGTGCCTGGAGTCCCCGAGGACTAGCGGGACGAAATGAGCAGTTCTTC
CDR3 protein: CAWSPRGLAGRNEQFF

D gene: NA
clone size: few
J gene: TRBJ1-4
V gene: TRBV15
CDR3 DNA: TGTGCCACCAGCAGAGATCGGGGTACGGAGGGTCGAAAACTGTTTTTT
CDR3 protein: CATSRDRGTEGRKLFF

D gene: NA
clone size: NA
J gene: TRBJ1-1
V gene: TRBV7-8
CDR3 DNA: TGTGCCAGCTCCCGATCGGACACTGAAGCTTTCTTT
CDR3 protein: CASSRSDTEAFF

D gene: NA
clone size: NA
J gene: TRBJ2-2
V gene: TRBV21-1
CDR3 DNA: TGTGCCAGCCCCCGGACTAGCGGGAGGTCCGGGGAGCTGTTTTTT
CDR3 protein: CASPRTSGRSGELFF

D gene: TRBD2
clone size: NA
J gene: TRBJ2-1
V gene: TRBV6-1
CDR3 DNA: TGTGCCAGCCGTAGCGGGAGGGCCTCCTACAATGAGCAGTTCTTC
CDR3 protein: CASRSGRASYNEQFF

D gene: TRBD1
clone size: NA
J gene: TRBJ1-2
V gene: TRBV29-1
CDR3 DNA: TGCAGCGTTAACCCAGGGGGCGCTGACTATGGCTACACCTTC
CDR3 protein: CSVNPGGADYGYTF

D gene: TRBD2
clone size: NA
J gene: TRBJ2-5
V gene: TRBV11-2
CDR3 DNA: TGTGCCAGCAGCCTCAGCGGGGGGGCCGTTGGCAAGACCCAGTACTTC
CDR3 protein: CASSLSGGAVGKTQYF

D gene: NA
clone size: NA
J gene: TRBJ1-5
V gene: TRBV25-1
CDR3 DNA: TGTGCCAGCAGTGAGGAGGGGAGTGGGACTGGTCAGCCCCAGCATTTT
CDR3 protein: CASSEEGSGTGQPQHF

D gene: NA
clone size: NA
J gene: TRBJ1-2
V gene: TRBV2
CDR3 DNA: TGTGCCAGCAGCTACGCCGCAAGCGGCACCTTC
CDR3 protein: CASSYAASGTF

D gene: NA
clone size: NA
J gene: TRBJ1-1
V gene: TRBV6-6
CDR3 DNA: TGTGCCAGCACACACTCCGGGAAAGGGAACACTGAAGCTTTCTTT
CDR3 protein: CASTHSGKGNTEAFF

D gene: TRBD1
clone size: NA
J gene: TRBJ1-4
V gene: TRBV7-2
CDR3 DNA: TGTGCCAGCAGCTCTACAGGGGGCCCCAATGAAAAACTGTTTTTT
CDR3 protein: CASSSTGGPNEKLFF

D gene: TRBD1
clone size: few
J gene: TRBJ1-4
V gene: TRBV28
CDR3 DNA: TGTGCCAGCGCGATTGGACAGGGGGCGGTGGAAAAACTGTTTTTT
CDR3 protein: CASAIGQGAVEKLFF

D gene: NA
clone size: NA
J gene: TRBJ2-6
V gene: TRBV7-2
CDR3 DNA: TGTGCCAGCAGCTCAAGAGCCGGGTCTGGACAGTTGACTTTC
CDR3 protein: CASSSRAGSGQLTF

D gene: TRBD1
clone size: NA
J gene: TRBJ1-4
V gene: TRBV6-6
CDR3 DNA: TGTGCCAGCAGCCCGGGACAGGCTATCTTTAAGGAAAAACTGTTTTTT
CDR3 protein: CASSPGQAIFKEKLFF

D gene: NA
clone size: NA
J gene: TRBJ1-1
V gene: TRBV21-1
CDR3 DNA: TGTGCCAGCAGCAAAGGAGTCGAATGGAGGACTGAAGCTTTCTTT
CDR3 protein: CASSKGVEWRTEAFF

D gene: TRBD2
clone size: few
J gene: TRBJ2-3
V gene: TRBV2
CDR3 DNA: TGTGCCAGGGGGGAGGGGTATCAAAGTACGCAGTATTTT
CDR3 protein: CARGEGYQSTQYF

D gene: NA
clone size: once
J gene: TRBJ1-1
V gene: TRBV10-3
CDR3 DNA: TGTGCCATCAGTGAGGGGTGGGGGAGGTACACTGAAGCTTTCTTT
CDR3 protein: CAISEGWGRYTEAFF

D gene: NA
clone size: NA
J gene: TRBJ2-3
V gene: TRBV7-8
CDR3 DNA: TGTGCCAGCAGCCGTAACACAGATACGCAGTATTTT
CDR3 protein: CASSRNTDTQYF

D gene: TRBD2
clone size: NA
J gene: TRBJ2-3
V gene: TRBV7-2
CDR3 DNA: TGTGCCAGCAGCATCCGGGGGGGGCCCTCTGATACGCAGTATTTT
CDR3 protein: CASSIRGGPSDTQYF

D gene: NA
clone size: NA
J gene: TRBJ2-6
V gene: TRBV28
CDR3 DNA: TGTGCGACTACAATGGGGTCTGGGGCCAACGTCCTGACTTTC
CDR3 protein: CATTMGSGANVLTF

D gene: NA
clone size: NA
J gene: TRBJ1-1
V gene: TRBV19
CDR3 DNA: TGTGCCAGTAGTATGACAGCGAACACTGAAGCTTTCTTT
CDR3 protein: CASSMTANTEAFF

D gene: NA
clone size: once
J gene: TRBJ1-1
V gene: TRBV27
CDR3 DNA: TGTGCCAGCAGTCCTAACAGGGTAAACACTGAAGCTTTCTTT
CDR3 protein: CASSPNRVNTEAFF

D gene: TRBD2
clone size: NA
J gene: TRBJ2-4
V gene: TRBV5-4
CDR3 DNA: TGTGCCAGCAGCTTGGGTGGGGGGGTAGCCAAAAACATTCAGTACTTC
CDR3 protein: CASSLGGGVAKNIQYF

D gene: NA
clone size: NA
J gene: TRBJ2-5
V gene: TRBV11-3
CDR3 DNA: TGTGCCAGCAGCTACCTCCTCGGGGAACCTCAAGAGACCCAGTACTTC
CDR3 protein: CASSYLLGEPQETQYF

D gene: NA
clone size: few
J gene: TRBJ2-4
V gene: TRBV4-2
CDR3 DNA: TGTGCCAGCAGCCAAGACTCTGCCAAAAACATTCAGTACTTC
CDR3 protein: CASSQDSAKNIQYF

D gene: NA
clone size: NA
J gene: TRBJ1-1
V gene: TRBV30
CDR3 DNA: TGTGCCTGGAGTCTTTCAGTGGGGCTTGAAGGCACTGAAGCTTTCTTT
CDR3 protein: CAWSLSVGLEGTEAFF

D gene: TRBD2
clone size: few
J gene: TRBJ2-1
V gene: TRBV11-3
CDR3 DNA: TGTGCCAGCAGCTTTTCCGGGACTAGCGGGAGGGGAAGTGAGCAGTTCTTC
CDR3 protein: CASSFSGTSGRGSEQFF

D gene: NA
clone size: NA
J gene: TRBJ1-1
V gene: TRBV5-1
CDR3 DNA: TGCGCCAGCAGCGATGAGCGGGGGGTCGCAGCTTTCTTT
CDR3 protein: CASSDERGVAAFF

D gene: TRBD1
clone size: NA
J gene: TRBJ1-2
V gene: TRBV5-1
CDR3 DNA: TGCGCCAGCAGCTTGGTTGACGGACAGGGGGCCTATGGCTACACCTTC
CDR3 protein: CASSLVDGQGAYGYTF

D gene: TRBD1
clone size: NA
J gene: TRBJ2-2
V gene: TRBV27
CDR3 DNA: TGTGCCAGCAGTTTGGGACAGCTCCATCCCGCGAACACCGGGGAGCTGTTTTTT
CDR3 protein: CASSLGQLHPANTGELFF

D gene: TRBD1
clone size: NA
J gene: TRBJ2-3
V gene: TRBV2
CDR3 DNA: TGTGCCAGCAGGGGGACAGCTCAGGGTACGCAGTATTTT
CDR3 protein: CASRGTAQGTQYF

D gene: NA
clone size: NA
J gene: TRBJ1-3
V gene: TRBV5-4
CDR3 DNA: TGTGCCAGCAGCTTGGCCATTGCAGGGATCTCTGGAAACACCATATATTTT
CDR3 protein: CASSLAIAGISGNTIYF

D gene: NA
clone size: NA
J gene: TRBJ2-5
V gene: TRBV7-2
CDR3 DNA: TGTGCCAGCAGCAGGGGGGGGGTGGAGACCCAGTACTTC
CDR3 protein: CASSRGGVETQYF

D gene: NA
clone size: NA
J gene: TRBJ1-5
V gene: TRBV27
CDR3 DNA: TGTGCCAGCAGTTTAAGGGGAGGGCAGCCCCAGCATTTT
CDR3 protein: CASSLRGGQPQHF

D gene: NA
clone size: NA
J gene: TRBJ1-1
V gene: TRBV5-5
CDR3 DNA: TGTGCCAGCAGCTTGGCCGGAGGGAACACTGAAGCTTTCTTT
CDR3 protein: CASSLAGGNTEAFF